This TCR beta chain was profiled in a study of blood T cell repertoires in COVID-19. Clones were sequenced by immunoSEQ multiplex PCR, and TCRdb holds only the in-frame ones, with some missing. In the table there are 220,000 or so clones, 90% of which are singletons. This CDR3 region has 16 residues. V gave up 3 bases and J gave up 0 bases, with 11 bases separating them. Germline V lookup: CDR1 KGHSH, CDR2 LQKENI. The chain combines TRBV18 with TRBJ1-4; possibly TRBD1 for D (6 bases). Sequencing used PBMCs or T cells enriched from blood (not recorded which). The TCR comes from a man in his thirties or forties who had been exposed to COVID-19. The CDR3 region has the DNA TGTGCCAGCTCACCCGGGCGACAGGCAACTAATGAAAAACTGTTTTTT. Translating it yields CASSPGRQATNEKLFF.